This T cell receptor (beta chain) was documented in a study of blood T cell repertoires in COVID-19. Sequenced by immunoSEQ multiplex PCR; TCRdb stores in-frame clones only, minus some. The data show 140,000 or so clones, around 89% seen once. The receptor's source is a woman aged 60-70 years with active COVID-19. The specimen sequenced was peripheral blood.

The CDR3 region has the DNA TGTGCCAGCAGCAACGGAGGTCCCCTCCACTTT. This sequence encodes CASSNGGPLHF. V is TRBV11-2 and J is TRBJ1-6; D is uncertain. In germline, CDR1 is SGHAT, CDR2 FQNNGV. V shed 5 bases and J shed 13 bases, with 9 bases lying between them. The length of the CDR3 is 11 residues.